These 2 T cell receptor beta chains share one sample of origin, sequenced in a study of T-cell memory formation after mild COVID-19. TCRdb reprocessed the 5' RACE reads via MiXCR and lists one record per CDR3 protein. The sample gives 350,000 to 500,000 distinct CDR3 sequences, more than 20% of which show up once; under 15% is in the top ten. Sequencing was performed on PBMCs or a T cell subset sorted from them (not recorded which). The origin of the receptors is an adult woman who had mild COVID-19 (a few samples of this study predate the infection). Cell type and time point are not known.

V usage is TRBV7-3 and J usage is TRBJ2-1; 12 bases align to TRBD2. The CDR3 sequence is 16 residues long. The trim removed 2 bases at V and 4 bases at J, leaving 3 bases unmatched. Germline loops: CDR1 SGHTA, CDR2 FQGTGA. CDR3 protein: CASSLSSGGGYNEQFF. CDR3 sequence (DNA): TGTGCCAGCAGCTTATCTAGCGGGGGGGGTTACAATGAGCAGTTCTTC.

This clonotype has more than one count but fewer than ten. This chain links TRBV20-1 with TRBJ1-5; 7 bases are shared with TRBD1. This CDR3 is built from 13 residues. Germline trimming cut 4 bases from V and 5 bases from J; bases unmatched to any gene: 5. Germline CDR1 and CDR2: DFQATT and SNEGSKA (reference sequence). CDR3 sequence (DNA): TGCAGTGCTAACAGGGGAGGGTATCAGCCCCAGCATTTT. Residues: CSANRGGYQPQHF.